This TCR beta chain originates from a study of identical twins. Study-level results: Reduced insertions were recorded for abundant cord blood beta clonotypes, with no such pattern in memory repertoires. Twins shared out-of-frame alpha sequences with excess low generation probability.

V was trimmed by 1 base and J by 3 bases, leaving 10 bases between them. Germline CDR1 reads SGHAT; CDR2 reads FQNNGV. The CDR3 is 15 residues long. On this clonotype: Its antigen is not known.

Template switching added a universal primer site, and cDNA bore unique molecular identifiers. TCRdb re-analysed the 5' RACE reads in MiXCR, keeping a single row per CDR3 protein. The repertoire holds 450,000 or so distinct CDR3 sequences, with roughly 18% as singletons. This chain joins TRBV11-2 and TRBJ2-1; D gene unclear. The receptor was isolated from a man in his fifties or sixties in good health. The sequencing sample was made of naive T cells sorted from blood. CDR3 coding DNA: TGTGCCAGCAGCTTAGGGGATTGGGTCTACAATGAGCAGTTCTTC. It codes for CASSLGDWVYNEQFF.